A single sample is the source of the 4 T cell receptor beta chains below, sequenced in a study of neurological immune-mediated disorders (dated by TCRdb to about 2019). Library creation used 5' RACE. TCRdb records Illumina HiSeq 2500 as the sequencer. TCRdb ran its own pipeline on the public reads, namely fastp trimming at Q25 and MiXCR clone calling, and kept in-frame beta chains. Duplicate CDR3 protein sequences are folded into a single record with the most common DNA and genes. Recorded for this sample are tens of thousands of distinct CDR3 sequences; more than 5% of them occurred a single time. The top ten clones comprise over 6.5% of the sample. Interpreted using the paper, the time point label stands for: longitudinal time-point 2. The sample comprised PBMCs. All receptors come from a woman aged 60-75 years with multiple sclerosis.

Worth noting for this clonotype: Just one base apart from a much larger clone, this may be a read error. The genes are TRBV20-1 and TRBJ2-7, with D unclear. Trimming removed 1 base from V and 7 bases from J, with 14 bases in between. This CDR3 region has 13 residues. Germline V gene sequence: CDR1 DFQATT, CDR2 SNEGSKA (reference sequence). The CDR3 bases are TGCAGTGCTAGAGGCCTGGCGCTAAAAGAGCAGTACTTC. This sequence encodes CSARGLALKEQYF.

This clonotype has ten or more counts. V and J are TRBV4-1 and TRBJ2-2; TRBD2 aligns across 7 bases. The V and J ends lost 0 bases and 0 bases, in that order; junction bases with no gene match: 7. Germline V gives CDR1 MGHRA, CDR2 YSYEKL. The CDR3 loop spans 18 amino acids. The CDR3 sequence is CASSQEGPGLTNTGELFF. CDR3 in DNA: TGCGCCAGCAGCCAAGAGGGCCCGGGACTAACGAACACCGGGGAGCTGTTTTTT.

Ten or more counts support this clonotype. The chain employs TRBV20-1 and TRBJ2-1; D is undetermined. The CDR3 spans 12 residues. Per germline, CDR1 DFQATT and CDR2 SNEGSKA (reference sequence). V lost 5 bases to trimming and J lost 9 bases, with 14 bases between them. The CDR3 coding sequence is TGCAGTGCTGCTAGTCCCCCAATTGAGCAGTTCTTC. Translated, it gives CSAASPPIEQFF.

This clonotype has only a few counts. The rearrangement uses TRBV5-1 and TRBJ1-4, with D perhaps matching TRBD1 (5 bases). The CDR3 contains 15 residues. Between the trimmed V and J ends, which lost 0 bases and 0 bases, there was a span of 6 bases. Germline V gives CDR1 SGHRS, CDR2 YFSETQ. CDR3 loop: CASSLAGATNEKLFF. The CDR3 nucleotides read TGCGCCAGCAGCTTGGCGGGGGCAACTAATGAAAAACTGTTTTTT.